This entry lists 30 T cell receptor beta chains sequenced from one sample in a study of T cells in Graves' hyperthyroidism and ophthalmopathy. The TCR beta CDR3 regions underwent amplification using RNA transcripts as the source. A first-round RT-PCR of the TCR CDR3 used the HTBI primer set. One entry per CDR3 protein results from TCRdb running MiXCR on the multiplex PCR reads. The table shows a few hundred thousand distinct CDR3 sequences, with roughly 15% occurring only once. Sequenced: blood. The receptor source for this set is a woman under 40 with Graves' ophthalmopathy.

The rearrangement joins TRBV28 to TRBJ2-7, with 11 nucleotides matching TRBD1. CDR1 MDHEN and CDR2 SYDVKM come from the germline V gene. The V segment lost 9 bases and the J segment 6 bases; nucleotides outside the gene matches: 7. The CDR3 has 13 residues. CDR3 region: CASLSGQGGEQYF. CDR3 sequence (DNA): TGTGCCAGTTTGTCGGGACAGGGGGGCGAGCAGTACTTC.

The V gene is TRBV28, the J gene TRBJ2-1, with D tentatively TRBD2 (7 bases). The V gene's germline CDR1 is MDHEN and CDR2 SYDVKM. The V and J ends lost 3 bases and 8 bases respectively, with 11 bases between them. This CDR3 is 13 amino acids long. CDR3 protein: CASSLAGADEQFF. Written as DNA, the CDR3 is TGTGCCAGCAGTTTGGCGGGGGCGGATGAGCAGTTCTTC. Based on the CDR3 plus reference TRBV28 and TRBJ2-1, the full variable domain is DVKVTQSSRYLVKRTGEKVFLECVQDMDHENMFWYRQDPGLGLRLIYFSYDVKMKEKGDIPEGYSVSREKKERFSLILESASTNQTSMYLCASSLAGADEQFFGPGTRLTVL.

This clonotype was seen many times. The CDR3 bases are TGTGCCTGGACCTCACAGGGGAGGCCTGAAGCTTTCTTT. Protein sequence: CAWTSQGRPEAFF. The chain recombines TRBV30 with TRBJ1-1; the match to TRBD1 covers 7 bases. Germline CDR1 is GTSNPN and CDR2 is SVGIG (reference sequence). V shed 4 bases, J shed 6 bases, and the junction held 8 bases outside the gene matches. The CDR3 length is 13 residues.

Note on this clonotype: A read error may be the cause here, since a much bigger clone is one base away. The chain combines TRBV29-1 with TRBJ2-2; D not resolved. This CDR3 region has 13 residues. Germline CDR1 and CDR2: SQVTM and ANQGSEA. V shed 4 bases and J shed 7 bases, with 13 bases lying between them. Here the CDR3 reads CSVVTGYIGELFF. For the CDR3, the DNA is TGCAGCGTTGTCACCGGGTACATCGGGGAGCTGTTTTTT.

The table lists this clonotype with many counts. V usage is TRBV20-1 and J usage is TRBJ1-5; no clear D gene. V lost 0 bases and J lost 6, with 15 bases in between. Germline values: CDR1 DFQATT, CDR2 SNEGSKA (reference sequence). The CDR3 contains 15 residues. The CDR3 here is CSARDLERVTQPQHF. CDR3 bases: TGCAGTGCTAGAGATCTGGAAAGGGTCACTCAGCCCCAGCATTTT.

This clonotype was seen repeatedly, ten times or more. The chain joins TRBV12-3 or TRBV12-4 to TRBJ2-3, with no clear D. CDR3 size: 15 residues. The V gene lost 5 bases and the J gene lost 2 bases, with 14 bases spanning the gap. Written as DNA, the CDR3 is TGTGCCAGCAGTCCCGATAGTAGTCCCACAGATACGCAGTATTTT. Encoded protein: CASSPDSSPTDTQYF.

This clonotype was seen repeatedly, ten times or more. The rearrangement uses TRBV6-6 and TRBJ2-5; 10 bases line up with TRBD1. Germline loops: CDR1 MNHNY, CDR2 SVGAGI (reference sequence). V dropped 0 bases and J dropped 5; count of bases not matched to a gene: 3. The length of the CDR3 is 15 residues. The CDR3 spells CASSYSTGGYETQYF. The DNA for the CDR3 is TGTGCCAGCAGTTACTCGACAGGGGGCTATGAGACCCAGTACTTC.

This clonotype has at least ten counts. The CDR3 spells CASSRPKTGEGTEAFF. The CDR3, as DNA: TGTGCCAGCAGCCGTCCCAAGACAGGGGAAGGGACTGAAGCTTTCTTT. V and J are TRBV11-2 and TRBJ1-1; TRBD1 aligns across 8 bases. Germline-derived CDR1 and CDR2 are SGHAT and FQNNGV. The V and J ends lost 5 bases and 5 bases, in that order; junction bases with no gene match: 13. The CDR3 spans 16 residues.

V is TRBV6-1 and J is TRBJ1-4; TRBD1 matches at 7 bases. With V trimmed by 5 bases and J by 0 bases, 6 bases remained unmatched. Germline V gene lookup returns CDR1 MNHNS and CDR2 SASEGT. The length of the CDR3 is 16 residues. CDR3 sequence reads: CASSSGQEATNEKLFF. CDR3 coding DNA: TGTGCCAGCAGTTCAGGACAGGAGGCAACTAATGAAAAACTGTTTTTT.

This clonotype was seen many times. V usage is TRBV30 and J usage is TRBJ2-7; the match to TRBD1 covers 8 bases. Unmatched junction bases numbered 4, after V lost 5 bases and J lost 7 bases. Germline V gene lookup returns CDR1 GTSNPN and CDR2 SVGIG (reference sequence). The CDR3 is 11 residues long. CDR3: CAWAGGSEQYF. In DNA, the CDR3 is TGTGCCTGGGCAGGGGGCTCTGAGCAGTACTTC. The full variable domain, in which reference TRBV30 and TRBJ2-7 provide the parts outside the CDR3, is SQTIHQWPATLVQPVGSPLSLECTVEGTSNPNLYWYRQAAGRGLQLLFYSVGIGQISSEVPQNLSASRPQDRQFILSSKKLLLSDSGFYLCAWAGGSEQYFGPGTRLTVT.

The CDR3 bases are TGTGCCAGCGGAGACCCCCAGGGCTATGGCTACACCTTC. Translated: CASGDPQGYGYTF. The chain recombines TRBV28 with TRBJ1-2, with D tentatively TRBD1 (5 bases). This CDR3 contains 13 residues. Trimming stripped 8 bases from V and 4 bases from J, with 14 bases between. Germline V gene sequence: CDR1 MDHEN, CDR2 SYDVKM.

This clonotype was counted ten times or more. This sequence joins TRBV3-1 and TRBJ2-7, with D hard to call. This CDR3 spans 12 amino acids. The V end lost 3 bases, the J end lost 2 bases, and 5 bases lay between the germline ends. The germline CDR1 and CDR2 sequences are LGHDT and YNNKEL (reference sequence). In DNA, the CDR3 is TGTGCCAGCAGCCATAGGACCTACGAGCAGTACTTC. Its translation: CASSHRTYEQYF.

The sample holds many counts of this clonotype. This rearrangement joins TRBV3-1 to TRBJ2-1; D possibly matches TRBD1 or TRBD2 (5 bases each). The CDR3 has 15 amino acids. Trimming pared 1 base from V and 0 bases from J, leaving 7 bases between. Germline V gene sequence: CDR1 LGHDT, CDR2 YNNKEL (reference sequence). Written as DNA, the CDR3 is TGTGCCAGCAGCCAAGCAGGGAGCTCCTACAATGAGCAGTTCTTC. Its translation is CASSQAGSSYNEQFF.

This clonotype was seen at least ten times. This sequence joins TRBV7-2 and TRBJ2-3; D not certain. Germline-derived CDR1 and CDR2 are SGHTA and FQGNSA. The CDR3 contains 11 residues. V gave up 6 bases and J gave up 6 bases, with 7 bases separating them. The CDR3 DNA follows: TGTGCCAGCAGTCGTTCGGATACGCAGTATTTT. Its protein is CASSRSDTQYF.

This clonotype was seen ten or more times. This chain connects TRBV15 to TRBJ2-1, with D hard to call. The V end lost 3 bases, the J end lost 8 bases, and 8 bases lay between the germline ends. Per germline, CDR1 LNHNV and CDR2 YYDKDF (reference sequence). CDR3 length equals 12 residues. The CDR3 loop reads CATSSQVDEQFF. The CDR3 DNA is TGTGCCACCAGCAGCCAGGTGGATGAGCAGTTCTTC.

This clonotype came up many times. V usage is TRBV2 and J usage is TRBJ2-4, with 7 bases identical to TRBD1. This CDR3 spans 14 amino acids. Germline trimming cut 5 bases from V and 5 bases from J; bases unmatched to any gene: 6. CDR1 SNHLY and CDR2 FYNNEI come from the germline V gene. The DNA for the CDR3 is TGTGCCAGCAGTATCGACAGGGCGGAAAACATTCAGTACTTC. Translated, it gives CASSIDRAENIQYF.

This clonotype was recorded many times. The chain joins TRBV28 to TRBJ2-1; 10 bases align to TRBD2. The CDR3 has 15 residues. V lost 4 bases, J lost 3 bases, and 3 bases stayed unmatched. The germline V gene encodes CDR1 MDHEN and CDR2 SYDVKM. The CDR3 here is CASSYGTSDYNEQFF. CDR3 nucleotide sequence: TGTGCCAGCAGTTACGGGACTAGCGACTACAATGAGCAGTTCTTC.

This clonotype was observed many times. The V gene is TRBV12-3 or TRBV12-4, the J gene TRBJ2-5; a weak D match, TRBD2 (5 bases). Trimming pared 4 bases from V and 7 bases from J, leaving 28 bases between. This CDR3 is built from 18 residues. As DNA, the CDR3 is TGTGCCAGCAGTTCTTCACCCTGGGATCGGGGATACCTGGGGACCCAGTACTTC. This codes for CASSSSPWDRGYLGTQYF.

The chain combines TRBV19 with TRBJ1-2; D not certain. V was pared by 5 bases and J by 4 bases, with 20 bases between. Per the germline V gene, CDR1 is LNHDA and CDR2 is SQIVND (reference sequence). This CDR3 has 16 residues. The CDR3 DNA is TGTGCCAGTAGTCTTGACCCGAAAACACCCATCTATGGCTACACCTTC. It encodes CASSLDPKTPIYGYTF.

Many counts were recorded for this clonotype. V usage is TRBV20-1 and J usage is TRBJ2-3, with unresolved D. Trimming shortened V by 6 bases and J by 2 bases, and 12 bases separated the two germline ends. Germline V gives CDR1 DFQATT, CDR2 SNEGSKA (reference sequence). The CDR3 runs 13 residues. The CDR3 DNA is TGCAGTGCCGACCTAGTCGCCACAGATACGCAGTATTTT. It is translated as CSADLVATDTQYF.

On this clonotype: A much larger clone lies one base from this, so it may be a read error. The V call is TRBV7-6, the J call TRBJ2-3, with 8 nucleotides matching TRBD2. Germline V CDR1 and CDR2: SGHVS, FNYEAQ. The CDR3 is 16 residues long. This CDR3 is CAGSLDGGGLTDTQYF. CDR3 sequence (DNA): TGTGCCGGCAGCTTAGATGGCGGGGGGCTCACAGATACGCAGTATTTT.

This clonotype was observed many times. The rearrangement uses TRBV13 and TRBJ1-1; 8 bases match TRBD1. Germline V lookup: CDR1 PRHDT, CDR2 FYEKMQ (reference sequence). This CDR3 spans 15 amino acids. Trimming removed 2 bases from V and 0 bases from J; junction bases left unmatched: 2. CDR3 in DNA: TGTGCCAGCAGCTTACAGGGGGCCATGAACACTGAAGCTTTCTTT. Translation: CASSLQGAMNTEAFF.

This clonotype was recorded many times. V gene TRBV10-1 combines with J gene TRBJ2-2; D ambiguous. V was cut by 0 bases and J by 8 bases, with 7 bases left in between. The germline V gene has CDR1 WNHNN and CDR2 SYGVQD (reference sequence). This CDR3 is built from 13 residues. The CDR3 sequence is CASSESFAGELFF. The CDR3 DNA reads as TGCGCCAGCAGTGAGTCGTTTGCGGGGGAGCTGTTTTTT.

This clonotype was seen ten or more times. The chain recombines TRBV12-3 or TRBV12-4 with TRBJ1-2; possible D gene TRBD1, 5 bases. The CDR3 totals 13 residues. The V and J ends lost 7 bases and 5 bases respectively, with 14 bases between them. As DNA, the CDR3 is TGTGCCAGCACTCCCGGGGCGGGTTATGGCTACACCTTC. Protein product: CASTPGAGYGYTF.

This clonotype has ten or more counts. The rearrangement uses TRBV7-2 and TRBJ2-7; TRBD2 is a possible D gene (7 bases). There are 14 residues in the CDR3. V was cut by 7 bases and J by 2 bases, with 15 bases left in between. From germline, CDR1 is SGHTA and CDR2 FQGNSA. CDR3 region: CASNPGAGAYEQYF. CDR3 in DNA: TGTGCCAGCAACCCGGGGGCGGGGGCCTACGAGCAGTACTTC.

This clonotype has at least ten counts. The chain has TRBV6-1 and TRBJ1-5, with TRBD1 matching 7 bases. This CDR3 has 16 residues. Germline values: CDR1 MNHNS, CDR2 SASEGT. V was pared by 6 bases and J by 0 bases, with 8 bases of the junction left unmatched. In DNA form, the CDR3 reads TGTGCCAGCAGCAAAGGGGGCAGCTTTAGCAATCAGCCCCAGCATTTT. Encoded protein: CASSKGGSFSNQPQHF.

There are many counts of this clonotype. The genes are TRBV2 and TRBJ2-3; no reliable D call. V lost 6 bases and J lost 5, with 9 bases in between. CDR3 length: 12 amino acids. Looked up from germline, CDR1 is SNHLY and CDR2 is FYNNEI. CDR3 sequence (DNA): TGTGCCAGCAGCCGCAGCGAAGATACGCAGTATTTT. Protein product: CASSRSEDTQYF.

This clonotype was seen at least ten times. V gene TRBV19 combines with J gene TRBJ2-6; 7 nucleotides agree with TRBD1. Germline assignment: CDR1 LNHDA and CDR2 SQIVND (reference sequence). The V segment lost 5 bases and the J segment 0 bases; nucleotides outside the gene matches: 4. CDR3 length equals 16 residues. This CDR3 is CASSRTGRSGANVLTF. For the CDR3, the DNA is TGTGCCAGTAGTCGGACAGGACGCTCTGGGGCCAACGTCCTGACTTTC.

Worth noting for this clonotype: Being one base from a much bigger clone, this may be a read error. V and J are TRBV6-5 and TRBJ2-7; no clear D gene. V gave up 2 bases and J gave up 5 bases, with 19 bases separating them. Germline V gives CDR1 MNHEY, CDR2 SVGAGI. The CDR3 runs to 16 residues. CDR3: CASSYLSAEKTHEQYF. The CDR3 coding sequence is TGTGCCAGCAGTTACCTTTCCGCAGAGAAGACCCACGAGCAGTACTTC.

The V call is TRBV10-3, the J call TRBJ2-1; tentatively, D is TRBD1 (5 bases). V dropped 7 bases and J dropped 2 bases, with 12 bases sitting between them. The CDR3 spans 14 residues. Germline CDR1 ENHRY, CDR2 SYGVKD. DNA of the CDR3: TGTGCCATCAAAGGGGATTCAACCTACAATGAGCAGTTCTTC. This sequence encodes CAIKGDSTYNEQFF.